This T cell receptor beta chain was obtained from a study of graft-versus-host responses after intestinal transplantation (dated by TCRdb to 2020 to 2022). A note on the overall study: The transplants that recipients received were multivisceral, liver-intestinal, or isolated intestinal. Instead of going to the commercial service, samples from a few later patients were sequenced in-house on an Illumina MiSeq and processed with MiXCR. To identify alloreactive clones, pre-transplant mixed lymphocyte reaction products were sequenced and then compared with unstimulated pre-transplant donor and recipient T cells. Graft-versus-host and host-versus-graft alloreactive T cell clones were tracked in the graft, circulation and bone marrow after intestinal transplantation using bulk TCR-beta CDR3 sequencing. Every recipient was given anti-thymocyte globulin induction, followed by approximately 3 years of maintenance tacrolimus and steroids. Of the roughly 25 intestinal transplant recipients enrolled in the cohort, one of whom was a retransplant, 3 patients without pretransplant specimens were excluded. Donor T cell macrochimerism was defined as a peak of at least 4% donor T cells among recipient peripheral blood mononuclear cells.

Overall results and qualifications from the work: High GvH to HvG T cell clonal ratios were observed in the allografts of patients with donor T cell macrochimerism. GvH clones were found in recipient bone marrow, and some of the GvH clones appeared earlier in ileal mucosa or blood, which is consistent with an intestinal mucosal origin. Early after transplant, peak levels of circulating GvH clones were associated with declines in HvG clones. Conclusions were limited by the relatively low number and heterogeneity of intestinal transplant patients.

At the junction V is shortened by 0 bases and J by 6 bases, with 12 bases in between. The CDR3 contains 14 residues, cysteine and phenylalanine counted. CDR3 DNA is the only sequence kept; it has 42 bases, read in frame from the first base. For CDR1 and CDR2, the germline V gene (reference sequence) lists GTSNPN and SVGIG. The method behind the library was the immunoSEQ multiplex PCR assay. For most patients, genomic DNA was isolated using the Qiagen DNeasy Blood and Tissue Kit and was shipped frozen to Adaptive Biotechnologies for TCR sequencing. Adaptive Biotechnologies carried out high-throughput TCR-beta CDR3 sequencing of genomic DNA for most patients. Under the source paper's analysis protocol: Adaptive's ImmunoSEQ software was the source of the TCR sequencing data for 18 patients, while three other patients were processed with MiXCR and VDJtools. CD4 versus CD8 sorting errors were corrected by removing sequences found in both subsets at a frequency ratio below 5:1. CDR3 nucleotide sequences shared between donor and recipient were removed because their origin could not be assigned. To be classed as alloreactive, a clone needed at least 2-fold expansion over unstimulated cells and a minimum CFSE-low frequency of 0.002% (template counts) or 0.001% (read counts). Clones were considered mappable if detected in sequenced pre-transplant spleen, lymph node, or MLR CFSE-low populations of the donor or recipient. Cumulative frequency of alloreactive clones was calculated as a percentage of all sequences weighted by copy number. TCRdb mirrors the immuneACCESS table, restricted to in-frame sequences. Some clones are absent from its copies; in checked studies, under half trace to an unresolved V gene, and the reason for the others is unknown. That table gives V, J and clone size, and the DNA gave D and trimming. Recorded for this sample are around 2,000 clones; 29% of them occurred a single time. The ten largest clones take up roughly 5% of the sample.

About this clone itself: Per-base qualities were not stored, and no clone one base away is much larger.

The meaning of the sample's time point label: cells obtained before transplantation from donor or recipient. Mixed lymphocyte reactions plated approximately 200,000 CFSE-labeled pre-transplant responders with approximately 200,000 irradiated violet-dye-labeled stimulators and were cultured for 6 days. Proliferating CD3+CD4+CFSE-low and CD3+CD8+CFSE-low responder cells were FACS-sorted on a BD Influx sorter after the mixed lymphocyte reaction. This clonotype was sampled from a human patient who was an organ donor for intestinal transplantation. Specimen: alloreactive CD8+ T cells from a mixed lymphocyte reaction culture, collected before transplantation. The sample's cell subset or site label, decoded: CFSE-low proliferating T cells sorted from roughly six-day pre-transplant mixed lymphocyte reaction (GvH or HvG direction). The receptor chain draws on TRBV30 and TRBJ1-5, with a tentative D gene TRBD1 over 5 matching bases. The CDR3 is CAWSVVGASQPQHF. The nucleotides read TGTGCCTGGAGTGTAGTTGGGGCAAGTCAGCCCCAGCATTTT. Full variable domain (CDR3 extended with the reference TRBV30 and TRBJ1-5 proteins): SQTIHQWPATLVQPVGSPLSLECTVEGTSNPNLYWYRQAAGRGLQLLFYSVGIGQISSEVPQNLSASRPQDRQFILSSKKLLLSDSGFYLCAWSVVGASQPQHFGDGTRLSIL.